The T cell receptor beta chain described here comes from a study of OX40 agonist ivuxolimab in advanced cancers. The method was immunoSEQ multiplex PCR; TCRdb's version includes in-frame clones alone and lacks a portion of them. Here the sample spans 12,000 or so clones, 60% to 85% being singletons. Germline V lookup: CDR1 MDHEN, CDR2 SYDVKM. Trimming removed 7 bases at V and 3 bases at J, with 20 bases between. The CDR3 runs to 16 residues. The chain employs TRBV28 and TRBJ2-3, with a possible D match to TRBD2 (5 bases). The starting material was CD4+ or CD8+ T cells sorted from blood, obtained in a trial of the OX40 agonist ivuxolimab. The clonotype comes from an adult with an advanced solid tumor such as melanoma, head and neck, liver or kidney cancer. CDR3 sequence reads: CASTPLEVLVTDTQYF. The CDR3 DNA reads as TGTGCCAGCACCCCCTTGGAGGTCCTGGTGACAGATACGCAGTATTTT.